This T cell receptor (beta chain) came from a study of cytomegalovirus exposure and HLA in healthy donors. V dropped 3 bases and J dropped 1 base, with 17 bases sitting between them. This CDR3 region has 16 residues. Germline V lookup: CDR1 SGHKS, CDR2 YYEKEE (reference sequence). The primer mix had 60 Vbeta and 13 Jbeta primers. The repertoire was sequenced with immunoSEQ multiplex PCR; TCRdb's copy has only in-frame clones and lacks some. The repertoire consists of around 140,000 clones, with under 70% occurring once and the leading ten covering 6.5%. Sequences were obtained from PBMCs. The TCR sequence derives from a woman in her fifties or sixties in good health and CMV-seronegative. The J gene is TRBJ2-7, the V gene TRBV5-5; the D gene is possibly TRBD1 (6 bases). CDR3 in amino acids: CASSSGQAKKSYEQYF. The CDR3 DNA reads TGTGCCAGCAGCTCGGGACAAGCCAAAAAGTCCTACGAGCAGTACTTC.